This T cell receptor beta chain was obtained from a study of spatial heterogeneity in lung cancer. This clonotype was detected ten times or more. The antigen remains unidentified. Time point denoted: sample taken at primary tumor resection. The study sequenced unsorted whole RNA from tumor, nontumor lung or frozen PBMC. Per germline, CDR1 DFQATT and CDR2 SNEGSKA (reference sequence). The CDR3 has 14 amino acids. V was cut by 2 bases and J by 6 bases, with 14 bases left in between. Broader study findings: Ubiquitous expanded tumor TCRs were seen in blood more at resection than at follow-up.

TCRdb used MiXCR to reprocess the 5' RACE reads, holding one entry per CDR3 protein. The sample consists of about 38,000 distinct CDR3 sequences, 6.5% to 9.5% of them appearing once. The TCR comes from a male donor with early-stage non-small cell lung cancer. The genes are TRBV20-1 and TRBJ2-4; D possibly corresponds to TRBD2 (5 bases). The source material was PBMCs, sampled at surgery. CDR3 loop: CSARKAGHGNIQYF. CDR3 sequence (DNA): TGCAGTGCTAGAAAGGCGGGTCACGGAAACATTCAGTACTTC.